The text below deals with one T cell receptor (beta chain). The data stem from a study of blood T cell repertoires in COVID-19. At the level of the study: COVID-19 samples, acute and convalescent, were from the United States, Italy and Spain.

Per the original methods: Amplification of reference gene primers was used by the study to estimate nucleated cell counts. Produced via immunoSEQ multiplex PCR; TCRdb's table is partial and in-frame only. V, J and clone size are taken as reported in that table, and D and trimming were inferred from the DNA itself. The repertoire holds about 220,000 clones, with 85% to 90% as singletons. Trimming took off 0 bases at V and 6 bases at J, with 13 bases between the two ends. Germline values: CDR1 SGHNT, CDR2 YYREEE (reference sequence). There are 14 residues in the CDR3. Recruits, aged about 18 to 95 years, lived in 25 or so US areas. Self-reported history from a screening survey and questionnaire set each donor's cohort.

The chain links TRBV5-4 to TRBJ2-7; no reliable D call. Material for sequencing was PBMCs or T cells enriched from blood (not recorded which). This receptor was taken from a woman aged 45-59 years with acute COVID-19. The CDR3 here is CASSLVATRGEQYF. The CDR3 DNA reads TGTGCCAGCAGCTTGGTGGCCACCCGAGGCGAGCAGTACTTC.